Listed here are 20 T cell receptor beta chains from one sample, sequenced in a study of blood T cell repertoires in COVID-19. Only in-frame clones appear in the TCRdb table, and some are missing; sequencing was by immunoSEQ multiplex PCR. The sample yields under 20,000 clones, roughly nine tenths seen once. The specimen sequenced was peripheral blood. All receptors come from a human donor with active COVID-19. The donor label of this sample is uncertain.

The V gene is TRBV9, the J gene TRBJ2-5; possibly TRBD1 for D (6 bases). Per the germline V gene, CDR1 is SGDLS and CDR2 is YYNGEE. The CDR3 loop spans 15 amino acids. The V end lost 3 bases, the J end lost 5 bases, and 17 bases lay between the germline ends. CDR3 in amino acids: CASSETGSHRETQYF. The CDR3, as DNA: TGTGCCAGCAGCGAGACAGGTTCTCACAGGGAGACCCAGTACTTC. Using reference TRBV9 and TRBJ2-5 for the parts outside the CDR3, the full variable domain is DSGVTQTPKHLITATGQRVTLRCSPRSGDLSVYWYQQSLDQGLQFLIQYYNGEERAKGNILERFSAQQFPDLHSELNLSSLELGDSALYFCASSETGSHRETQYFGPGTRLLVL.

This CDR3 reads CASSAPGQGPQGLYF. CDR3 sequence (DNA): TGTGCCAGCAGTGCCCCGGGACAGGGTCCCCAAGGTCTTTACTTC. The rearrangement uses TRBV6-2 or TRBV6-3 and TRBJ2-4; 9 bases agree with TRBD1. The V segment lost 5 bases and the J segment 16 bases; nucleotides outside the gene matches: 18. Germline-derived CDR1 and CDR2 are MNHEY and SVGEGT. This CDR3 spans 15 amino acids.

The chain recombines TRBV19 with TRBJ1-6; the D is unclear. The V end lost 1 base, the J end lost 13 bases, and 8 bases lay between the germline ends. This CDR3 region has 12 residues. Germline-derived CDR1 and CDR2 are LNHDA and SQIVND (reference sequence). CDR3 DNA: TGTGCCAGTAGTATAGGAGAGGCTCCCCTCCACTTT. Residues: CASSIGEAPLHF. Full variable domain (outside the CDR3, taken from reference TRBV19 and TRBJ1-6): DGGITQSPKYLFRKEGQNVTLSCEQNLNHDAMYWYRQDPGQGLRLIYYSQIVNDFQKGDIAEGYSVSREKKESFPLTVTSAQKNPTAFYLCASSIGEAPLHFGNGTRLTVT.

V gene TRBV10-3 combines with J gene TRBJ2-5; possibly TRBD1 for D (5 bases). The CDR3 is 14 residues long. The germline V and J ends were trimmed by 6 bases and 1 base, with 12 bases remaining between them. From germline, CDR1 is ENHRY and CDR2 SYGVKD. CDR3 sequence: CAIRGDAVQETQYF. CDR3 sequence (DNA): TGTGCCATCAGAGGGGATGCGGTCCAAGAGACCCAGTACTTC.

The chain carries TRBV14 and TRBJ1-2; 7 nucleotides line up with TRBD1. V shed 1 base, J shed 7 bases, and the junction held 0 bases outside the gene matches. This CDR3 contains 12 residues. Germline V gene data show CDR1 as SGHDN and CDR2 as FVKESK. CDR3 nucleotide sequence: TGTGCCAGCAGCCAAGGGACAGGTGGCTACACCTTC. Protein: CASSQGTGGYTF.

The V and J genes are TRBV2 and TRBJ2-7; possibly TRBD2 for D (5 bases). There are 13 residues in the CDR3. The germline V gene has CDR1 SNHLY and CDR2 FYNNEI. V lost 2 bases and J lost 5, with 10 bases in between. The CDR3: CASSERLMHEQYF. The CDR3 bases are TGTGCCAGCAGTGAACGACTAATGCACGAGCAGTACTTC.

The J gene is TRBJ1-6, the V gene TRBV12-3 or TRBV12-4; no clear D gene. V dropped 0 bases and J dropped 8 bases, with 5 bases sitting between them. The CDR3 is made up of 13 amino acids. CDR3 amino acids: CASSLARYSPLHF. The CDR3 DNA sequence: TGTGCCAGCAGTTTAGCGCGTTATTCACCCCTCCACTTT.

This chain links TRBV5-1 with TRBJ1-2, with D uncertain. Trimming removed 1 base at V and 2 bases at J, with 6 bases between. CDR3 length equals 13 residues. The germline gives CDR1 SGHRS, CDR2 YFSETQ. CDR3 coding DNA: TGCGCCAGCAGCTTGCAGAAGAACTATGGCTACACCTTC. Residues: CASSLQKNYGYTF. The complete variable domain, with remaining parts taken from reference TRBV5-1 and TRBJ1-2, reads KAGVTQTPRYLIKTRGQQVTLSCSPISGHRSVSWYQQTPGQGLQFLFEYFSETQRNKGNFPGRFSGRQFSNSRSEMNVSTLELGDSALYLCASSLQKNYGYTFGSGTRLTVV.

The chain uses TRBV30 and TRBJ2-7; possibly TRBD1 for D (6 bases). The CDR3 loop spans 13 amino acids. V was trimmed by 6 bases and J by 5 bases, leaving 17 bases between them. Germline V gene data show CDR1 as GTSNPN and CDR2 as SVGIG (reference sequence). Here the CDR3 reads CACWTDVIHEQYF. The CDR3 DNA sequence: TGTGCCTGCTGGACAGATGTTATCCACGAGCAGTACTTC.

The rearrangement uses TRBV21-1 and TRBJ2-2; TRBD2, as called in the table, went unchecked against the DNA. TRBV21-1 is shown as a pseudogene. The CDR3 length is 17 residues. CDR3 nucleotide sequence: TGTGCCAGCAGCCCCCGGATCCGAGGGAGGGTAACCGGGGAGCTGTTTTTT. This translates into CASSPRIRGRVTGELFF.

The chain is built from TRBV9 and TRBJ2-7, with 11 bases identical to TRBD2. Germline loops: CDR1 SGDLS, CDR2 YYNGEE. The V segment lost 3 bases and the J segment 4 bases; nucleotides outside the gene matches: 3. The CDR3 consists of 14 residues. CDR3 protein: CASSEGLADYEQYF. CDR3 DNA: TGTGCCAGCAGCGAGGGACTAGCGGATTACGAGCAGTACTTC.

The chain combines TRBV7-3 with TRBJ2-2, with D unclear. CDR1 is SGHTA and CDR2 is FQGTGA in the germline V gene. V dropped 2 bases and J dropped 6 bases, with 7 bases sitting between them. This CDR3 has 13 amino acids. The CDR3 DNA is TGTGCCAGCAGCTTATTTCTCTCCGGGGAGCTGTTTTTT. Translation: CASSLFLSGELFF.

The chain combines TRBV27 with TRBJ2-7; D possibly corresponds to TRBD2 (6 bases). The germline V and J ends were trimmed by 5 bases and 3 bases, with 8 bases remaining between them. Germline assignment: CDR1 MNHEY and CDR2 SMNVEV (reference sequence). The CDR3 is 12 amino acids. The CDR3 DNA follows: TGTGCCAGCAGTGGGGGAGGCTACGAGCAGTACTTC. Protein product: CASSGGGYEQYF.

V gene TRBV4-1 combines with J gene TRBJ2-3; the D gene is possibly TRBD1 (5 bases). The CDR3 consists of 14 residues. V dropped 4 bases and J dropped 2 bases, with 10 bases sitting between them. From germline, CDR1 is MGHRA and CDR2 YSYEKL. The CDR3 region is CASSPRAPTDTQYF. The CDR3 DNA sequence: TGCGCCAGCAGCCCCAGGGCACCCACAGATACGCAGTATTTT.

The rearrangement joins TRBV7-2 to TRBJ2-1; no firm D call. From germline, CDR1 is SGHTA and CDR2 FQGNSA. Trimming shortened V by 4 bases and J by 7 bases, and 8 bases separated the two germline ends. The CDR3 covers 12 residues. CDR3 DNA: TGTGCCAGCAGCTATATCTCGAATGAGCAGTTCTTC. Protein sequence: CASSYISNEQFF.

This clone rates as medium-sized (0.01 to 0.1%). The rearrangement joins TRBV24-1 to TRBJ2-7; TRBD2 matches 14 bases. V lost 3 bases and J lost 3; bases outside the gene matches: 3. Germline V lookup: CDR1 KGHDR, CDR2 SFDVKD. The CDR3 runs 16 residues. The CDR3: CATSDAGTSGSYEQYF. The CDR3 nucleotides read TGTGCCACCAGTGATGCCGGGACTAGCGGGAGCTACGAGCAGTACTTC.

V gene TRBV11-2 combines with J gene TRBJ1-1; 7 bases are shared with TRBD1. With 5 bases clipped from V and 0 bases from J, the junction kept 9 bases outside the gene matches. Germline V gene lookup returns CDR1 SGHAT and CDR2 FQNNGV. The CDR3 totals 16 residues. The CDR3 region has the DNA TGTGCCAGCAGCCACGACAGGGTGGGGGTGAACACTGAAGCTTTCTTT. Its translation is CASSHDRVGVNTEAFF.

The J gene is TRBJ2-2, the V gene TRBV30, with D unresolved. V shed 4 bases and J shed 2 bases, with 8 bases lying between them. Germline V gene data show CDR1 as GTSNPN and CDR2 as SVGIG (reference sequence). This CDR3 has 13 residues. CDR3 DNA sequence: TGTGCCTGGACCAGGCTTAACACCGGGGAGCTGTTTTTT. Translated, it gives CAWTRLNTGELFF.

This sequence joins TRBV6-6 and TRBJ1-5, with 8 bases matching TRBD1. V was clipped by 5 bases and J by 5 bases; unmatched bases: 5. Germline CDR1 and CDR2: MNHNY and SVGAGI (reference sequence). The CDR3 extends over 14 amino acids. The CDR3 coding sequence is TGTGCCAGCAGTAGCGGACAGGGCCATCAGCCCCAGCATTTT. Translating it yields CASSSGQGHQPQHF.

The V gene is TRBV12-3 or TRBV12-4, the J gene TRBJ2-2; tentatively, D is TRBD1 (5 bases). The CDR3 length is 11 residues. V was pared by 8 bases and J by 6 bases, with 7 bases between. This CDR3 reads CASRRAGELFF. The CDR3 region has the DNA TGTGCCAGCCGCAGGGCCGGGGAGCTGTTTTTT.